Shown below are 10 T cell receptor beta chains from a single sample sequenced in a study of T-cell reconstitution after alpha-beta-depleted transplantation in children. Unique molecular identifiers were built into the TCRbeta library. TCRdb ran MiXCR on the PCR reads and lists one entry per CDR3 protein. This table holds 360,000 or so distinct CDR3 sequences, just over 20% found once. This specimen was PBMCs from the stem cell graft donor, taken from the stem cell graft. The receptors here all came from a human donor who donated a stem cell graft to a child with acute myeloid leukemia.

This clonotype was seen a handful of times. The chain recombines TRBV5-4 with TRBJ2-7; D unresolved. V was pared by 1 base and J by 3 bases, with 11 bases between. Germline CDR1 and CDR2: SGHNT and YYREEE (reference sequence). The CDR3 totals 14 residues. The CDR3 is CASSLWPTNYEQYF. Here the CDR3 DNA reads TGTGCCAGCAGCTTGTGGCCCACTAACTACGAGCAGTACTTC.

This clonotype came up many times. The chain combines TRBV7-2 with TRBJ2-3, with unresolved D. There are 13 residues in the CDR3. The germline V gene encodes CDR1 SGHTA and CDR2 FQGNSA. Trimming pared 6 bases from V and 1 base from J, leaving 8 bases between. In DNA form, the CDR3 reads TGTGCCAGCAGTTTCCAGGGCACAGATACGCAGTATTTT. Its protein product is CASSFQGTDTQYF.

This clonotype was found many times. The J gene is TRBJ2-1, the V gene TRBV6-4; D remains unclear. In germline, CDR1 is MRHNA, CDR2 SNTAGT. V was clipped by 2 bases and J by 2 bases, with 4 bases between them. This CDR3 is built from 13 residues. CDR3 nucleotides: TGTGCCAGCAGTGACAGCGCCTACAATGAGCAGTTCTTC. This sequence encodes CASSDSAYNEQFF.

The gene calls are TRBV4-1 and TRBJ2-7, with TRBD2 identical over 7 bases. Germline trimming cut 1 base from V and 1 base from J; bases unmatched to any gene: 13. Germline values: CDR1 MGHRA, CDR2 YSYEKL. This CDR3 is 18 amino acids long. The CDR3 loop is CASSQARDGGGFSYEQYF. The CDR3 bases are TGCGCCAGCAGCCAAGCAAGAGACGGGGGAGGGTTTTCCTACGAGCAGTACTTC.

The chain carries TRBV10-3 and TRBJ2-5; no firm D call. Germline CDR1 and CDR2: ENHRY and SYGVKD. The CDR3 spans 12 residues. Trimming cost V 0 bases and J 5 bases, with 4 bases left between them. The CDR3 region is CAISESAETQYF. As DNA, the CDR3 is TGTGCCATCAGTGAGTCCGCGGAGACCCAGTACTTC.

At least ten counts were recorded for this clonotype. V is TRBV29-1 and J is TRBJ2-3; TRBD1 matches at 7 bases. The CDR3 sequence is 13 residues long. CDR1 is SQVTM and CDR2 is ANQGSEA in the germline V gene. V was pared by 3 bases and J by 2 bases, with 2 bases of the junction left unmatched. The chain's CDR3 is CSVEGQSTDTQYF. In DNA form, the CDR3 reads TGCAGCGTTGAGGGACAGTCCACAGATACGCAGTATTTT.

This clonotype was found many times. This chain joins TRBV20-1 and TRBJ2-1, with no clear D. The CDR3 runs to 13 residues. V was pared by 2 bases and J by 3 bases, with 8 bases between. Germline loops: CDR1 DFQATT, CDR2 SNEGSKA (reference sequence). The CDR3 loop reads CSARPENYNEQFF. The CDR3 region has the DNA TGCAGTGCTAGACCAGAGAACTACAATGAGCAGTTCTTC.

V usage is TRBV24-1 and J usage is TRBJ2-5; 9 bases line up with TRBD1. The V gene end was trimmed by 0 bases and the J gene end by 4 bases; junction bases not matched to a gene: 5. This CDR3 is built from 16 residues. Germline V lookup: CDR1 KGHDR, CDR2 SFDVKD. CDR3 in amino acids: CATSDLTTGGLETQYF. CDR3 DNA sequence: TGTGCCACCAGTGATTTGACGACAGGGGGACTAGAGACCCAGTACTTC.

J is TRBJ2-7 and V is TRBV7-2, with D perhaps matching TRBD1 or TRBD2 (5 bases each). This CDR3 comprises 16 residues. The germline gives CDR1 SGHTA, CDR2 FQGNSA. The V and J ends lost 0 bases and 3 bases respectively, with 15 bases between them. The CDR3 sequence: CASSLASGPRNYEQYF. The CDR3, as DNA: TGTGCCAGCAGCTTAGCGTCGGGACCGAGGAACTACGAGCAGTACTTC.

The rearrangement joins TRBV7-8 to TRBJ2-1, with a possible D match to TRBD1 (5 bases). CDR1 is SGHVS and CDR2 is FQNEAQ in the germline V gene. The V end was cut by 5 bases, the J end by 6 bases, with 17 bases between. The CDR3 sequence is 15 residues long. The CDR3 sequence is CASSPSGASGNEQFF. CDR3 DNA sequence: TGTGCCAGCAGCCCAAGTGGGGCTTCCGGCAATGAGCAGTTCTTC.